The 3 T cell receptor beta chains below all came from one sample that was sequenced in a study of blood T cell repertoires in COVID-19 (dated by TCRdb to about 2020). The method behind the library was the immunoSEQ multiplex PCR assay. TCRdb limited this immuneACCESS table to in-frame rearrangements with V and J called. A share of clones is missing; checked studies link under half to unresolved V genes, and the rest is unexplained. In this sample the table shows 110,000 to 150,000 clones, around nine tenths of which occur a single time. The top ten clonotypes cover around 1.7% of the sample. Sequencing was carried out using peripheral blood. These receptor sequences come from a woman aged 45-65 years with acute or convalescent COVID-19.

This clone was detected only once. The rearrangement uses TRBV6-5 and TRBJ2-5; D perhaps matches TRBD2 (6 bases). CDR3 length: 13 residues. Trimming took 8 bases from V and 2 from J, leaving 12 bases between them. The germline V gene encodes CDR1 MNHEY and CDR2 SVGAGI. The CDR3: CASSRTIQETQYF. The CDR3, as DNA: TGTGCCAGCTCCCGGACTATTCAAGAGACCCAGTACTTC.

This chain connects TRBV5-3 to TRBJ1-2; 9 positions match TRBD1. TRBV5-3 is annotated as an ORF whose role is uncertain. The CDR3 spans 15 residues. After removal of 0 bases from V and 8 bases from J, the junction contained 8 bases not matched to a gene. CDR3 in DNA: TGTGCCAGAAGCTTGGTAGGGACAGGGCTGTGCGGCTACACCTTC. This translates into CARSLVGTGLCGYTF.

The J gene is TRBJ1-5, the V gene TRBV12-2; the table's D call, TRBD1, was not checked against the DNA. TRBV12-2 is a documented pseudogene. The CDR3 loop spans 16 amino acids. The CDR3 coding sequence is TGTGCAAGTCGCCCTCCGGGACATCCTAGCAATCAGCCCCAGCATTTT. Its translation is CASRPPGHPSNQPQHF.